Listed below are T cell receptor beta chains from one sample, sequenced in a study of blood T cell repertoires in COVID-19. This table comes from immunoSEQ multiplex PCR, and its TCRdb copy is limited to in-frame clones, with some not included. The table includes around 77,000 clones, more than 85% detected once. Sequenced: peripheral blood. The receptors shown here come from a woman in her fifties or sixties with active COVID-19. Both conserved end residues are part of each CDR3. The order of the fields is J gene, clone size, D gene, V gene, CDR3 DNA, CDR3 protein. The D gene is left open where the match is weak. Where a row states a size, it is once, few, many or the class of an expanded clone; other rows omit it.

j_gene: TRBJ2-1; abundance: NA; d_gene: NA; v_gene: TRBV6-7; CDR3nt: TGTGCCAGCAGTTACATCCTTACCCATAGCTCTGGTTCCTACAATGAGCAGTTCTTC; CDR3aa: CASSYILTHSSGSYNEQFF
j_gene: TRBJ1-4; abundance: NA; d_gene: NA; v_gene: TRBV21-1; CDR3nt: TGTGCCAGCAGCAAAGGCCAGGGTGGAGAAAAACTGTTTTTT; CDR3aa: CASSKGQGGEKLFF
j_gene: TRBJ2-1; abundance: NA; d_gene: NA; v_gene: TRBV4-1; CDR3nt: TGCGCCAGCAGCCTCGGGGACAATGAGCAGTTCTTC; CDR3aa: CASSLGDNEQFF
j_gene: TRBJ2-7; abundance: NA; d_gene: NA; v_gene: TRBV29-1; CDR3nt: TGCAGCGTTGATAGGGGGTCCTACGAGCAGTACTTC; CDR3aa: CSVDRGSYEQYF
j_gene: TRBJ1-1; abundance: NA; d_gene: NA; v_gene: TRBV23-1; CDR3nt: TGCGCCAGCAGTCAATCGGGCCCGGGGGACGGTGAAGCTTTCTTT; CDR3aa: CASSQSGPGDGEAFF
j_gene: TRBJ1-4; abundance: NA; d_gene: NA; v_gene: TRBV28; CDR3nt: TGTGCCAGCAGTTCCGTACAGCCGATTGCAACTAATGAAAAACTGTTTTTT; CDR3aa: CASSSVQPIATNEKLFF
j_gene: TRBJ2-7; abundance: NA; d_gene: NA; v_gene: TRBV5-1; CDR3nt: TGCGCCAGCAGCTTAGGGGGAGAACTCTACGAGCAGTACTTC; CDR3aa: CASSLGGELYEQYF
j_gene: TRBJ2-7; abundance: NA; d_gene: NA; v_gene: TRBV6-5; CDR3nt: TGTGCCAGCAGTTATACAGGGAGATCCTACGAGCAGTACTTC; CDR3aa: CASSYTGRSYEQYF
j_gene: TRBJ2-1; abundance: NA; d_gene: TRBD1; v_gene: TRBV19; CDR3nt: TGTGCCAGTAGTATAGATGTACACCCGGGACAGGATTACAATGAGCAGTTCTTC; CDR3aa: CASSIDVHPGQDYNEQFF
j_gene: TRBJ2-7; abundance: NA; d_gene: TRBD2; v_gene: TRBV7-2; CDR3nt: TGTGCCAGCAGCACGGGAGGGCCGGGCTACGAGCAGTACTTC; CDR3aa: CASSTGGPGYEQYF
j_gene: TRBJ2-1; abundance: once; d_gene: TRBD2; v_gene: TRBV5-1; CDR3nt: TGCGCCAGCAGCCATGGGCGGGGGAAGGTCGGCAATGAGCAGTTCTTC; CDR3aa: CASSHGRGKVGNEQFF
j_gene: TRBJ1-1; abundance: once; d_gene: NA; v_gene: TRBV11-2; CDR3nt: TGTGCCAGCGAATACGGGAGGCAGACCCTGAACACTGAAGCTTTCTTT; CDR3aa: CASEYGRQTLNTEAFF
j_gene: TRBJ2-5; abundance: NA; d_gene: NA; v_gene: TRBV9; CDR3nt: TGTGCCAGCAGCGTAGGGGCCTTCCAAGAGACCCAGTACTTC; CDR3aa: CASSVGAFQETQYF
j_gene: TRBJ2-3; abundance: NA; d_gene: NA; v_gene: TRBV15; CDR3nt: TGTGCCACCAGCAGAGGTGACAGATCTAGCACAGATACGCAGTATTTT; CDR3aa: CATSRGDRSSTDTQYF
j_gene: TRBJ2-1; abundance: NA; d_gene: TRBD1; v_gene: TRBV27; CDR3nt: TGTGCCAGCAGTTCGACAGGGTGGGGCAATGAGCAGTTCTTC; CDR3aa: CASSSTGWGNEQFF
j_gene: TRBJ2-7; abundance: NA; d_gene: TRBD2; v_gene: TRBV7-2; CDR3nt: TGTGCCAGCAGCTTAGGCCCGGGAGGGCCCTACGAGCAGTACTTC; CDR3aa: CASSLGPGGPYEQYF
j_gene: TRBJ1-3; abundance: NA; d_gene: NA; v_gene: TRBV6-5; CDR3nt: TGTGCCAGCAGTCCAAATTGGGGAGCTGGAAACACCATATATTTT; CDR3aa: CASSPNWGAGNTIYF
j_gene: TRBJ1-5; abundance: NA; d_gene: NA; v_gene: TRBV2; CDR3nt: TGTGCCAGCAGTGTTGAGGGGGGCAATCAGCCCCAGCATTTT; CDR3aa: CASSVEGGNQPQHF
j_gene: TRBJ2-1; abundance: NA; d_gene: NA; v_gene: TRBV3-1/TRBV3-2; CDR3nt: TGTGCCAGCAGCCAAGATCCGGGACACAAAACCAACAATGAGCAGTTCTTC; CDR3aa: CASSQDPGHKTNNEQFF
j_gene: TRBJ1-1; abundance: NA; d_gene: NA; v_gene: TRBV3-1/TRBV3-2; CDR3nt: TGTGCCAGCAGCCCCCAACCCAACATGAACACTGAAGCTTTCTTT; CDR3aa: CASSPQPNMNTEAFF